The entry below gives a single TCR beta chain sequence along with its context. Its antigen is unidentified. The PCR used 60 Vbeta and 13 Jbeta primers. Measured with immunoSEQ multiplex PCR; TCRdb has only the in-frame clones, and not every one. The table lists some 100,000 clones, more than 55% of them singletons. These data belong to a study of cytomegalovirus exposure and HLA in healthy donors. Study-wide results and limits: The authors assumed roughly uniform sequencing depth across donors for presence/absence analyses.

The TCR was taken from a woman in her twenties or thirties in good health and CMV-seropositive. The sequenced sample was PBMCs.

The CDR3 coding sequence is TGCGCCAGCAGCTATATTAGGACAGGGCAAGAGGAGCAGTTCTTC. It codes for CASSYIRTGQEEQFF. The chain carries TRBV5-1 and TRBJ2-1; 8 bases align to TRBD1. CDR1 SGHRS and CDR2 YFSETQ come from the germline V gene. The CDR3 has 15 residues. The V and J ends lost 3 bases and 10 bases, in that order; junction bases with no gene match: 12.